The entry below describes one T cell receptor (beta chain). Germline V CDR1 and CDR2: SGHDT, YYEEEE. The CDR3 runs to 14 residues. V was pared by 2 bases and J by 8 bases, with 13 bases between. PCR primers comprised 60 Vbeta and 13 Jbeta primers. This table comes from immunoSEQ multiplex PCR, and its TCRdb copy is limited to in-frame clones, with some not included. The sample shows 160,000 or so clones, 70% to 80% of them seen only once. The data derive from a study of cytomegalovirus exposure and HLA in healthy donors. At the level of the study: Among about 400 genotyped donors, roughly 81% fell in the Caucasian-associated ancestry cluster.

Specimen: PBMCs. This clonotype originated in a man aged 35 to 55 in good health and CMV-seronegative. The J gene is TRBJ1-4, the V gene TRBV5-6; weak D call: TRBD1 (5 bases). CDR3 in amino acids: CASSFLGGGEKLFF. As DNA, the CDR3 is TGTGCCAGCAGCTTTTTGGGGGGAGGCGAAAAACTGTTTTTT.